This T cell receptor beta chain was captured by sequencing in a study of blood T cell repertoires in COVID-19. This clone was picked up a small number of times. The method was immunoSEQ multiplex PCR; TCRdb's version includes in-frame clones alone and lacks a portion of them. The table has about 54,000 clones, around nine tenths seen once. This CDR3 is built from 13 residues. Germline V CDR1 and CDR2: GTSNPN, SVGIG (reference sequence). V was trimmed by 4 bases and J by 4 bases, leaving 14 bases between them. This TCR was sampled from a human donor in a cohort sampled during active COVID-19. Sample: peripheral blood. This chain joins TRBV30 and TRBJ2-7; possible D gene TRBD2, 5 bases. CDR3 protein: CAWTPNPGYEQYF. In DNA, the CDR3 is TGTGCCTGGACCCCCAACCCGGGGTACGAGCAGTACTTC.